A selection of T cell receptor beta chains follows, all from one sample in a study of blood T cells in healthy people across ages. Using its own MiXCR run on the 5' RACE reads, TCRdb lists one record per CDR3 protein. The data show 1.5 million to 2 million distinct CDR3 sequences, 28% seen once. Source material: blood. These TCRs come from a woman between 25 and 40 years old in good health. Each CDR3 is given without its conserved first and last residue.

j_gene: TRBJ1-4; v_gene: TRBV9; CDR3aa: ASSPQTGRDEKLF
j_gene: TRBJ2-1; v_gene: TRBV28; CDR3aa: ASRTGEHNEQF
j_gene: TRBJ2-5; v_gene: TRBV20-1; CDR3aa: SASIRGQETQY
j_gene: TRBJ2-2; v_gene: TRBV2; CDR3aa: ASRAIGGTGELF
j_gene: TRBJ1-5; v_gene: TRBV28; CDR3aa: ATKEGGEDQPQH
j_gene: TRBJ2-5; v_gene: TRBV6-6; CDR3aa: ASRGEHQETQY
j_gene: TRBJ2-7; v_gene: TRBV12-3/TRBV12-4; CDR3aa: ASSYDREGCEQY
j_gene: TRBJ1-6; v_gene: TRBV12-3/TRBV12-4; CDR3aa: ASSLAGWRTWNSPLH
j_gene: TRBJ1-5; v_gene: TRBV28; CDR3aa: ASSFQSSQPQH
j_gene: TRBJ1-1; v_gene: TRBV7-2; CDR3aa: ASSSPTGGNTEAF
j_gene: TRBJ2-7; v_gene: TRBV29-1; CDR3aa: SGSTSGGPYEQY
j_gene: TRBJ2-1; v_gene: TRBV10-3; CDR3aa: AIRGGLAGGGSYNEQF
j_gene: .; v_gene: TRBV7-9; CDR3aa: ASSLTGTSGSAGETQY
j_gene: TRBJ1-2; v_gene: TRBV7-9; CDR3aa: ASTPPGQGLHGYT
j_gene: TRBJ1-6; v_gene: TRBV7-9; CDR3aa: ASSWGQGLPLH
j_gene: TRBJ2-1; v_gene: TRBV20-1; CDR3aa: SARDPTSGGAGNEQF
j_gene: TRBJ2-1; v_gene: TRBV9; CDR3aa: ASSPVSGGPRRNEQF
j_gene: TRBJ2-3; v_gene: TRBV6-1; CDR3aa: ASSPQNTGSGTDTQY
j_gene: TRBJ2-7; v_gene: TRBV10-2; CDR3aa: ATNDGLGYEQY
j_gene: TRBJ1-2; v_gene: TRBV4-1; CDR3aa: ASSQVPLLQGRTNYGYT
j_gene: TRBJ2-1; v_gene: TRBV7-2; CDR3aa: ASSLMQRGGPLDEQF
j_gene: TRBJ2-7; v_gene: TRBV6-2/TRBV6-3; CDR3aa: ASMESGASHEQY
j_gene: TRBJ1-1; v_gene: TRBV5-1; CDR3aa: ASSFSQVTANTEAF
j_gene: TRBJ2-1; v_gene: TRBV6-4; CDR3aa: ASSARDYDNEQF
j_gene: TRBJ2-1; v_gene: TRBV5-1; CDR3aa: ASSLASAGPSSYNEQF
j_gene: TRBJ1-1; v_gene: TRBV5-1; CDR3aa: ASSATSWGDTEAF
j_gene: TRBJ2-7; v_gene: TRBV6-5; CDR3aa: AAGGDRTYEQY
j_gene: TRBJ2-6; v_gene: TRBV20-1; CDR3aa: SAPIKRTGANVLT
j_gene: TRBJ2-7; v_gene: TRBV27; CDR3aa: ASSLRTSGDHEQY
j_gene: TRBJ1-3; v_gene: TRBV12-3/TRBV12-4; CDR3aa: ASSSDTKTGAAGNTIY
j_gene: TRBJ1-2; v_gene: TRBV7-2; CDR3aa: ASSLVVGDYGYT
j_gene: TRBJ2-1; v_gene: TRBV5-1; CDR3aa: ASSLAPTSDEQF
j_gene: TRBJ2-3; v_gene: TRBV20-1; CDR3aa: SAKSTRASTDTQY
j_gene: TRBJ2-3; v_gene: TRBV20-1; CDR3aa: SAPDGGGDTQY
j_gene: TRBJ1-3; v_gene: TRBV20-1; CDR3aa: SASLGDVGNTIY
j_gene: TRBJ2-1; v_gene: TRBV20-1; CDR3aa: SFSGRAYNEQF
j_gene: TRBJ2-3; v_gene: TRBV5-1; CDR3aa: ASSLRERPTDTQY
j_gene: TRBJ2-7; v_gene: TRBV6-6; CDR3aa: ASSYTRGSEQY
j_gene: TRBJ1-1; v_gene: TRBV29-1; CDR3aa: SVTDRVGMNTKAF
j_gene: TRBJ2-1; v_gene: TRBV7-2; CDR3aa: ASSLDSTNEQF
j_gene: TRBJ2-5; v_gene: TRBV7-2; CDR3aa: ASSLGVWETQY
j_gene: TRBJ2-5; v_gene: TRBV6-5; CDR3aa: AGSYSSRETQY
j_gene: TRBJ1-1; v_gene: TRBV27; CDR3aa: ATKAGVDTEAF
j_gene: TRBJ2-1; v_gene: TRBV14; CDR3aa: ASSQSPREQF
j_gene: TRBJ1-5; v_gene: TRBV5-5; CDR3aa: ASSPGRAAQPQH
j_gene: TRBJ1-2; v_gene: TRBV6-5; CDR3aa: ASSKGDGYT